This T cell receptor (beta chain) was recovered during a study of T cell responses to AZD1222 COVID-19 vaccine. Study-wide results and caveats: At study baseline, merely six AZD1222 recipients were seropositive.

This clone was detected only once. The antigen remains undetermined. TCRdb keeps only in-frame clones here, not all; method: immunoSEQ multiplex PCR. The data contain some 140,000 clones, around 85% of them singletons. V gave up 4 bases and J gave up 8 bases, with 22 bases separating them. CDR3 size: 16 residues. CDR1 and CDR2 from the germline V gene are SGHNT and YYREEE (reference sequence). The specimen was peripheral blood, collected 28 days after the second dose of the MenACWY control vaccine. The rearrangement uses TRBV5-4 and TRBJ1-3; D uncertain. The receptor was derived from an adult who received the MenACWY meningococcal vaccine as a control. The DNA of the CDR3 is TGTGCCAGCAGCCAGAAGGTCGGACCTCGCCGAGACACCATATATTTT. Amino acid sequence: CASSQKVGPRRDTIYF.